Listed below are T cell receptor beta chains from one sample, sequenced in a study of CD8 T cells in Susac syndrome. MiXCR was run by TCRdb on the immunoSEQ multiplex PCR reads, yielding one entry per CDR3 protein. The table has about 130,000 distinct CDR3 sequences, around 94% seen once; the top ten hold around 0.21%. The sample comprised CD8+ T cells from PBMCs. The origin of the receptors is a human donor with Susac syndrome. The CDR3 runs from the conserved cysteine through the conserved F or W. Each record gives: J gene, V gene, CDR3 protein.

j_call: TRBJ2-5
v_call: TRBV9
cdr3_aa: CASSEGGYQETQYF

j_call: TRBJ2-3
v_call: TRBV11-2
cdr3_aa: CASSTPPSLRDTQYF

j_call: TRBJ1-2
v_call: TRBV3-1
cdr3_aa: CASSQGAKTAGYTF

j_call: TRBJ1-2
v_call: TRBV6-1
cdr3_aa: CASSTSFRDRDRLLYYGYTF

j_call: TRBJ1-4
v_call: TRBV12-3/TRBV12-4
cdr3_aa: CASRPGDSNEKLFF

j_call: TRBJ2-1
v_call: TRBV4-3
cdr3_aa: CASSQGLAGRPNEQFF

j_call: TRBJ2-2
v_call: TRBV12-3/TRBV12-4
cdr3_aa: CASSLGAGELFF

j_call: TRBJ2-5
v_call: TRBV6-2/TRBV6-3
cdr3_aa: CASSWTVQETQYF

j_call: TRBJ2-4
v_call: TRBV11-2
cdr3_aa: CASSPQRTGDLAKNIQYF

j_call: TRBJ2-1
v_call: TRBV5-4
cdr3_aa: CASSKRDYNEQFF

j_call: TRBJ2-2
v_call: TRBV4-2
cdr3_aa: CASRYREPEGGELFF

j_call: TRBJ2-1
v_call: TRBV21-1
cdr3_aa: CASSRWGNEQFF

j_call: TRBJ1-1
v_call: TRBV19
cdr3_aa: CASGPTANTEAFF

j_call: TRBJ2-7
v_call: TRBV15
cdr3_aa: CATSRDREGIAYEQYF

j_call: TRBJ1-1
v_call: TRBV27
cdr3_aa: CASSHPRQGAGNTEAFF

j_call: TRBJ2-6
v_call: TRBV30
cdr3_aa: CAGGQGISGANVLTF

j_call: TRBJ2-1
v_call: TRBV19
cdr3_aa: CASSIGLNSYNEQFF

j_call: TRBJ2-6
v_call: TRBV9
cdr3_aa: CASNPDSSGANVLTF

j_call: TRBJ2-7
v_call: TRBV3-1
cdr3_aa: CASSQDAGAPYEQYF

j_call: TRBJ2-1
v_call: TRBV3-1
cdr3_aa: CASSQFLAGESYNEQFF

j_call: TRBJ1-2
v_call: TRBV28
cdr3_aa: CASSLFPARADRINYGYTF

j_call: TRBJ1-6
v_call: TRBV6-4
cdr3_aa: CASSTGDGSPLHF

j_call: TRBJ1-3
v_call: TRBV30
cdr3_aa: CAWSPFKRGNTIYF

j_call: TRBJ2-7
v_call: TRBV27
cdr3_aa: CACGQGTTEQYF

j_call: TRBJ2-7
v_call: TRBV7-8
cdr3_aa: CASSTQGASYEQYF

j_call: TRBJ1-2
v_call: TRBV29-1
cdr3_aa: CSVEDQSGEGYYGYTF

j_call: TRBJ2-7
v_call: TRBV6-5
cdr3_aa: CASSFTPGLLSSYEQYF